This T cell receptor beta chain comes out of a study of T-cell reconstitution after alpha-beta-depleted transplantation in children listed by TCRdb under 2016. Background on the whole study: T-cell immune reconstitution after TCRalphabeta/CD19-depleted allogeneic hematopoietic cell transplantation in children was quantitatively tracked in the study by means of TCR repertoire profiling.

V and J lose 4 bases and 3 bases, and a span of 15 bases separates them. The CDR3 contains 15 residues, cysteine and phenylalanine counted. The DNA shown is the 45-base CDR3, in frame from base 1. CDR1 and CDR2 are read off the germline V gene as SGHTA and FQGNSA. This clonotype was detected ten times or more. Its specific antigen is unknown. No much larger clonotype is one base removed from it; base qualities were not supplied. Library generation was performed with PCR. This sample was sequenced with an Illumina HiSeq 2500. TCR libraries were prepared with molecular barcoding, using unique molecular identifiers to normalize TCRbeta repertoire quantification. Using fastp at Q25 and MiXCR, TCRdb reprocessed the public reads and kept productive beta chains. Under each unique CDR3 protein, matching rows form one entry showing the most common genes and DNA. The table for this sample lists fewer than 120,000 distinct CDR3 sequences; 10% of them were counted only once. The ten top clones hold approximately 7.6% of the sample.

The source is a human donor who donated a stem cell graft to a child with acute lymphoblastic leukemia. This chain joins TRBV7-2 to TRBJ2-5; possibly the D gene is TRBD1, per 5 matching bases. Material: PBMCs from the stem cell graft donor, obtained from the stem cell graft. The sequence in DNA is TGTGCCAGCAGCTATCAAAGGTCAGGGAAAGAGACCCAGTACTTC. This gives the protein CASSYQRSGKETQYF. Joined to the reference TRBV7-2 and TRBJ2-5 proteins, this CDR3 gives the full variable domain: GAGVSQSPSNKVTEKGKDVELRCDPISGHTALYWYRQSLGQGLEFLIYFQGNSAPDKSGLPSDRFSAERTGGSVSTLTIQRTQQEDSAVYLCASSYQRSGKETQYFGPGTRLLVL.